This T cell receptor beta chain appears in the sequencing data of a study of vaccination and CD4 T cells after COVID-19. The Oncomine TCR Beta short-read assay sequenced DNA from cultured CD4+ T cells. TCRdb independently ran MiXCR on the PCR reads; one entry per CDR3 protein. The sample shows about 20,000 distinct CDR3 sequences, 65% to 70% of them seen only once. Concerning this clonotype: Its antigen is currently unknown.

General observations from the study: Only post-vaccination samples contained a median approximately 86% of the reactive clones in convalescent patients.

V lost 4 bases and J 0 bases, leaving 15 bases between the germline ends. CDR1 is LNHDA and CDR2 is SQIVND in the germline V gene (reference sequence). The CDR3 totals 16 residues. The treatment is: approximately 9-day PBMC culture with coronavirus spike peptide pools or control peptides (ViraFEST assay). Dates of PCR positivity, March to December 2020, preceded the US Alpha, Beta and Delta variants. Sequences were obtained from CD4+ T cells from blood, cultured in vitro. This sequence was found in a human donor who had recovered from COVID-19. The chain couples TRBV19 to TRBJ1-1; D is perhaps TRBD1 (6 bases). CDR3 nucleotides: TGTGCCAGTAGTAGGGGAGGGGGTACGGTGAACACTGAAGCTTTCTTT. Translation gives CASSRGGGTVNTEAFF.